The 27 T cell receptor beta chains listed next were all sequenced from one sample in a study of T cell changes during pregnancy in multiple sclerosis. Some clones are missing from TCRdb's copy, which holds only in-frame ones; the method was immunoSEQ multiplex PCR. The data hold about 60,000 clones, with 91% observed a single time. The sample was CD4+ T cells from peripheral blood mononuclear cells, taken in the first trimester of pregnancy. These receptors all come from a female donor with multiple sclerosis, enrolled in a pregnancy study.

The gene calls are TRBV7-2 and TRBJ2-1; 8 bases agree with TRBD1. The germline V gene has CDR1 SGHTA and CDR2 FQGNSA. After removal of 4 bases from V and 6 bases from J, the junction contained 14 bases not matched to a gene. CDR3 size: 17 residues. CDR3 loop: CASSSRQGTSFGNEQFF. The CDR3 region has the DNA TGTGCCAGCAGCTCCCGACAGGGGACCAGTTTTGGCAATGAGCAGTTCTTC. The variable domain in full, with the rest retrieved from reference TRBV7-2 and TRBJ2-1, is GAGVSQSPSNKVTEKGKDVELRCDPISGHTALYWYRQSLGQGLEFLIYFQGNSAPDKSGLPSDRFSAERTGGSVSTLTIQRTQQEDSAVYLCASSSRQGTSFGNEQFFGPGTRLTVL.

CDR3 sequence (DNA): TGCAGCGTTGAGACGAGACAGCCCGAAGAGACCCAGTACTTC. Protein sequence: CSVETRQPEETQYF. This chain uses TRBV29-1 with TRBJ2-5; D might be TRBD1 (5 bases). The CDR3 loop spans 14 amino acids. Germline V gene lookup returns CDR1 SQVTM and CDR2 ANQGSEA. Trimming removed 3 bases at V and 3 bases at J, with 14 bases between.

This clone has only a few counts. This chain uses TRBV5-1 with TRBJ2-5; perhaps TRBD2 as D (5 bases). V lost 5 bases and J lost 5, with 10 bases in between. Germline V gene sequence: CDR1 SGHRS, CDR2 YFSETQ. The CDR3 is 12 amino acids. CDR3 DNA sequence: TGCGCCAGCAGTCGGGGTCGGGAGACCCAGTACTTC. This gives the protein CASSRGRETQYF. Full variable domain (missing parts from reference TRBV5-1 and TRBJ2-5): KAGVTQTPRYLIKTRGQQVTLSCSPISGHRSVSWYQQTPGQGLQFLFEYFSETQRNKGNFPGRFSGRQFSNSRSEMNVSTLELGDSALYLCASSRGRETQYFGPGTRLLVL.

This chain uses TRBV30 with TRBJ2-1, with 8 bases fitting TRBD1. Germline V lookup: CDR1 GTSNPN, CDR2 SVGIG (reference sequence). CDR3 length equals 14 residues. V dropped 4 bases and J dropped 9; count of bases not matched to a gene: 11. The CDR3 region has the DNA TGTGCCTGGATTGGGGACAGGACTCTCGGTGAGCAGTTCTTC. This sequence encodes CAWIGDRTLGEQFF.

The V gene is TRBV25-1, the J gene TRBJ2-2; 10 bases agree with TRBD1. The germline gives CDR1 MGHDK, CDR2 SYGVNS. Germline trimming cut 7 bases from V and 4 bases from J; bases unmatched to any gene: 6. The CDR3 spans 15 residues. The CDR3 sequence: CASIPTGGVTGELFF. The CDR3 coding sequence is TGTGCCAGCATCCCGACAGGGGGCGTCACCGGGGAGCTGTTTTTT. The full variable domain, its missing parts supplied by reference TRBV25-1 and TRBJ2-2, is EADIYQTPRYLVIGTGKKITLECSQTMGHDKMYWYQQDPGMELHLIHYSYGVNSTEKGDLSSESTVSRIRTEHFPLTLESARPSHTSQYLCASIPTGGVTGELFFGEGSRLTVL.

V is TRBV4-3 and J is TRBJ2-3; 12 nucleotides line up with TRBD2. Germline values: CDR1 LGHNA, CDR2 YSLEER. The CDR3 extends over 16 amino acids. Germline trimming cut 0 bases from V and 6 bases from J; bases unmatched to any gene: 4. CDR3 loop: CASSQDSSGGADTQYF. The CDR3, as DNA: TGCGCCAGCAGCCAAGATTCTAGCGGGGGGGCGGATACGCAGTATTTT.

This clone was seen once. The V call is TRBV19, the J call TRBJ1-6, with 10 nucleotides matching TRBD1. CDR1 and CDR2 from the germline V gene are LNHDA and SQIVND (reference sequence). The CDR3 is 15 amino acids. V trimming: 6 bases; J trimming: 5 bases; junction bases outside the gene matches: 4. This CDR3 is CASRTTGGNNSPLHF. The CDR3 DNA follows: TGTGCCAGTAGGACGACAGGGGGCAATAATTCACCCCTCCACTTT. Based on the CDR3 plus reference TRBV19 and TRBJ1-6, the full variable domain is DGGITQSPKYLFRKEGQNVTLSCEQNLNHDAMYWYRQDPGQGLRLIYYSQIVNDFQKGDIAEGYSVSREKKESFPLTVTSAQKNPTAFYLCASRTTGGNNSPLHFGNGTRLTVT.

The rearrangement joins TRBV19 to TRBJ1-5; the D gene is possibly TRBD1 (6 bases). Germline V CDR1 and CDR2: LNHDA, SQIVND (reference sequence). Trimming pared 7 bases from V and 5 bases from J, leaving 12 bases between. The CDR3 is 13 amino acids. CDR3 DNA: TGTGCCAGTAACCAGGGGAGGGATCAGCCCCAGCATTTT. Its protein is CASNQGRDQPQHF. The full variable domain, completed using reference TRBV19 and TRBJ1-5, is DGGITQSPKYLFRKEGQNVTLSCEQNLNHDAMYWYRQDPGQGLRLIYYSQIVNDFQKGDIAEGYSVSREKKESFPLTVTSAQKNPTAFYLCASNQGRDQPQHFGDGTRLSIL.

The chain employs TRBV12-5 and TRBJ2-7; D is ambiguous. The CDR3 runs to 16 residues. V lost 0 bases and J lost 5, with 17 bases in between. Germline V gene lookup returns CDR1 LGHNT and CDR2 FRNRAP. The chain's CDR3 is CASGLVIGVLPNEQYF. The CDR3 nucleotides read TGTGCTAGTGGTTTGGTAATTGGAGTTCTTCCCAACGAGCAGTACTTC.

The chain joins TRBV5-5 to TRBJ1-4, with TRBD1 matching 7 bases. V dropped 4 bases and J dropped 14; count of bases not matched to a gene: 11. The CDR3 is made up of 13 amino acids. Per germline, CDR1 SGHKS and CDR2 YYEKEE (reference sequence). CDR3 sequence (DNA): TGTGCCAGCAGCCGTCAGGGACAGCTCGGTCTGTTTTTT. It specifies CASSRQGQLGLFF.

The gene calls are TRBV29-1 and TRBJ2-3; TRBD2 aligns across 14 bases. Germline-derived CDR1 and CDR2 are SQVTM and ANQGSEA. Trimming removed 7 bases from V and 4 bases from J; junction bases left unmatched: 4. The CDR3 sequence is 14 residues long. The CDR3 protein is CSAGTSGGPDTQYF. CDR3 DNA sequence: TGCAGCGCCGGGACTAGCGGGGGTCCAGATACGCAGTATTTT.

The genes are TRBV5-1 and TRBJ2-5, with 7 positions matching TRBD2. V trimming: 3 bases; J trimming: 1 base; junction bases outside the gene matches: 6. Per germline, CDR1 SGHRS and CDR2 YFSETQ. The CDR3 runs 15 residues. DNA of the CDR3: TGCGCCAGCAGCTCCCGGGGGGAAGGCCAAGAGACCCAGTACTTC. This gives the protein CASSSRGEGQETQYF. The complete variable domain, with remaining parts taken from reference TRBV5-1 and TRBJ2-5, reads KAGVTQTPRYLIKTRGQQVTLSCSPISGHRSVSWYQQTPGQGLQFLFEYFSETQRNKGNFPGRFSGRQFSNSRSEMNVSTLELGDSALYLCASSSRGEGQETQYFGPGTRLLVL.

CDR3 in amino acids: CASSSSLPDTQYF. The CDR3 DNA reads as TGCGCCAGCAGCTCCTCCCTCCCAGATACGCAGTATTTT. J is TRBJ2-3 and V is TRBV5-1; D is ambiguous. Germline assignment: CDR1 SGHRS and CDR2 YFSETQ. The CDR3 length is 13 residues. V shed 3 bases and J shed 4 bases, with 9 bases lying between them.

V gene TRBV6-1 combines with J gene TRBJ1-5; the D is unclear. V gave up 4 bases and J gave up 1 base, with 14 bases separating them. The germline V gene encodes CDR1 MNHNS and CDR2 SASEGT. The CDR3 loop spans 16 amino acids. The CDR3: CASSGRVRGSNQPQHF. The CDR3 DNA reads as TGTGCCAGCAGTGGGAGGGTCCGGGGAAGCAATCAGCCCCAGCATTTT.

This chain uses TRBV29-1 with TRBJ1-2, with 9 nucleotides matching TRBD1. The CDR3 spans 14 residues. Germline-derived CDR1 and CDR2 are SQVTM and ANQGSEA. The V gene end was trimmed by 1 base and the J gene end by 4 bases; junction bases not matched to a gene: 4. The CDR3 sequence is CSVEAGTGTYGYTF. CDR3 DNA: TGCAGCGTTGAAGCCGGGACAGGGACCTATGGCTACACCTTC.

The chain combines TRBV10-2 with TRBJ1-1; a weak D match, TRBD1 (5 bases). Germline V gene sequence: CDR1 WSHSY, CDR2 SAAADI. Trimming left V 6 bases short and J 4 bases short, with 6 bases between. The CDR3 is 11 amino acids. CDR3 bases: TGCGCCAGCAGAAGGGGCACTGAAGCTTTCTTT. This translates into CASRRGTEAFF.

J is TRBJ2-3 and V is TRBV2, with 8 bases fitting TRBD1. This CDR3 has 16 amino acids. With V trimmed by 8 bases and J by 4 bases, 14 bases remained unmatched. Germline CDR1 SNHLY, CDR2 FYNNEI. The CDR3 DNA follows: TGTGCCAGCGAGAGGACAGGGAGTCCCAATGCAGATACGCAGTATTTT. Protein sequence: CASERTGSPNADTQYF. Full variable domain (rest looked up from reference TRBV2 and TRBJ2-3): EPEVTQTPSHQVTQMGQEVILRCVPISNHLYFYWYRQILGQKVEFLVSFYNNEISEKSEIFDDQFSVERPDGSNFTLKIRSTKLEDSAMYFCASERTGSPNADTQYFGPGTRLTVL.

This chain uses TRBV25-1 with TRBJ1-2; no clear D. Per the germline V gene, CDR1 is MGHDK and CDR2 is SYGVNS. Trimming took off 1 base at V and 8 bases at J, with 5 bases between the two ends. This CDR3 has 11 amino acids. Here the CDR3 DNA reads TGTGCCAGCAGTGAATCACAGGGCTACACCTTC. Translated, it gives CASSESQGYTF.

The rearrangement links TRBV6-1 to TRBJ2-3; TRBD2 matches 7 bases. Germline loops: CDR1 MNHNS, CDR2 SASEGT. The CDR3 loop spans 14 amino acids. Losses at the gene ends were 10 bases for V and 6 bases for J; bases not matched to a gene: 13. The CDR3 protein is CATRLALGGDTQYF. In nucleotides, the CDR3 is TGTGCCACACGACTAGCTTTGGGGGGGGATACGCAGTATTTT.

V is TRBV15 and J is TRBJ1-2, with D hard to call. This CDR3 contains 14 residues. Germline CDR1 LNHNV, CDR2 YYDKDF (reference sequence). Trimming removed 0 bases at V and 3 bases at J, with 8 bases between. The CDR3 loop is CATSRDSGYYGYTF. The CDR3, as DNA: TGTGCCACCAGCAGAGATTCGGGGTACTATGGCTACACCTTC.

The V gene is TRBV7-3, the J gene TRBJ1-1; unclear D gene. The CDR3 contains 13 residues. Trimming took off 7 bases at V and 1 base at J, with 10 bases between the two ends. Germline V CDR1 and CDR2: SGHTA, FQGTGA. DNA of the CDR3: TGTGCCAGCAAAGAGACACCGAACACTGAAGCTTTCTTT. It is translated as CASKETPNTEAFF.

This chain connects TRBV7-2 to TRBJ1-2, with TRBD1 identical over 7 bases. The germline V gene encodes CDR1 SGHTA and CDR2 FQGNSA. The ends lost 1 base at V and 5 bases at J; junction bases unmatched: 7. This CDR3 is 15 amino acids long. For the CDR3, the DNA is TGTGCCAGCAGCTTAGTAGCCCAGGGGGATTATGGCTACACCTTC. It specifies CASSLVAQGDYGYTF.

This clone was detected many times. This chain joins TRBV7-9 and TRBJ1-2; D remains ambiguous. This CDR3 comprises 12 residues. V lost 5 bases to trimming and J lost 5 bases, with 9 bases between them. Germline CDR1 is SEHNR and CDR2 is FQNEAQ (reference sequence). Here the CDR3 reads CASSVLQYGYTF. CDR3 bases: TGTGCCAGCAGCGTCTTACAGTATGGCTACACCTTC.

This rearrangement joins TRBV6-1 to TRBJ1-2, with D tentatively TRBD1 (6 bases). The CDR3 loop spans 14 amino acids. V lost 6 bases and J 14 bases, leaving 25 bases between the germline ends. Germline V lookup: CDR1 MNHNS, CDR2 SASEGT. The CDR3 nucleotides read TGTGCCAGCAGGGAGACCAGGGGAACGTTCAAGTGTACCTTC. Translating gives CASRETRGTFKCTF.

The chain recombines TRBV6-5 with TRBJ2-7; the D gene is possibly TRBD2 (5 bases). CDR1 and CDR2 from the germline V gene are MNHEY and SVGAGI. CDR3 length: 12 amino acids. Trimming took off 6 bases at V and 2 bases at J, with 8 bases between the two ends. The CDR3 here is CASRSGTYEQYF. As DNA, the CDR3 is TGTGCCAGCAGGAGCGGTACCTACGAGCAGTACTTC.

This chain uses TRBV19 with TRBJ1-5; 7 positions agree with TRBD1. The CDR3 is 17 residues long. CDR1 and CDR2 (germline): LNHDA, SQIVND (reference sequence). J gave up 0 bases and V 1 base, and 6 bases lay outside the gene matches. The CDR3 bases are TGTGCCAGTAGTATAGGTTCAGGGGGGTATAGCAATCAGCCCCAGCATTTT. Translating gives CASSIGSGGYSNQPQHF.

The CDR3 DNA is TGTGCCAGCAGTCCAACAGGGTCAGGATTTCAGCCCCAGCATTTT. Protein: CASSPTGSGFQPQHF. The chain recombines TRBV28 with TRBJ1-5; D possibly corresponds to TRBD1 (6 bases). Trimming shortened V by 5 bases and J by 6 bases, and 17 bases separated the two germline ends. The V gene's germline CDR1 is MDHEN and CDR2 SYDVKM. CDR3 length: 15 amino acids.